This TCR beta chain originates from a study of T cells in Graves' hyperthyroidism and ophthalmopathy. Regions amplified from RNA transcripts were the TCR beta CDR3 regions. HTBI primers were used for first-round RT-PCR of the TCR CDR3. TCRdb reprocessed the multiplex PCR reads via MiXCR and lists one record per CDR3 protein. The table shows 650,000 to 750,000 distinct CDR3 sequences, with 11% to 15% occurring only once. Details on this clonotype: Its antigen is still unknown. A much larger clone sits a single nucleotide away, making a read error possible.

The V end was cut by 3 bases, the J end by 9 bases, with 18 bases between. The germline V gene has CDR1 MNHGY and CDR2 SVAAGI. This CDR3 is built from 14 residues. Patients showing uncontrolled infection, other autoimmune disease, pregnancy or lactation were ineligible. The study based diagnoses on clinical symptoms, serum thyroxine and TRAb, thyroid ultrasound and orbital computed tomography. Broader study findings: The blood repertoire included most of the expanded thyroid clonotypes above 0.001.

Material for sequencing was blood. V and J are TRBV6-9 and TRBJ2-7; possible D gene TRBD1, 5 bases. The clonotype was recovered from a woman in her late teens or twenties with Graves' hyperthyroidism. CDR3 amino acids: CASSYLGGQGRQYF. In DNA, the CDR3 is TGTGCCAGCAGTTACCTCGGTGGCCAGGGTAGGCAGTACTTC.